The 3 T cell receptor beta chains below were found in one sample sequenced in a study of T cells in localized non-small cell lung cancer. Profiling relied on immunoSEQ multiplex PCR, and the TCRdb table lists in-frame clones only, not all of them. The sample shows about 21,000 clones, approximately 84% of them seen only once. The sequences come from peripheral blood, collected before any cancer treatment. Receptors originate from a man aged 35 to 69 with stage I lung adenocarcinoma.

The V gene is TRBV2, the J gene TRBJ2-1, with 8 bases lining up with TRBD2. Germline lookup yields CDR1 SNHLY and CDR2 FYNNEI. V lost 7 bases to trimming and J lost 6 bases; unmatched junction nucleotides: 5. The CDR3 is made up of 13 amino acids. CDR3 sequence (DNA): TGTGCCAGCATAACGGGGACTAGCAATGAGCAGTTCTTC. This gives the protein CASITGTSNEQFF.

The CDR3 DNA reads TGTGCCAGCAGCTTAGCCTCCTACAATGAGCAGTTCTTC. It codes for CASSLASYNEQFF. The chain uses TRBV11-2 and TRBJ2-1; D call uncertain. This CDR3 has 13 amino acids. V was pared by 1 base and J by 0 bases, with 1 base between. CDR1 and CDR2 (germline): SGHAT, FQNNGV.

This rearrangement joins TRBV11-1 to TRBJ1-1; no reliable D call. Germline V CDR1 and CDR2: SGHAT, FQDESV (reference sequence). The V end lost 4 bases, the J end lost 3 bases, and 18 bases lay between the germline ends. This CDR3 has 16 residues. As DNA, the CDR3 is TGTGCCAGCAGCTACGGTTTAGGGAACGTAGACACTGAAGCTTTCTTT. Residues: CASSYGLGNVDTEAFF.